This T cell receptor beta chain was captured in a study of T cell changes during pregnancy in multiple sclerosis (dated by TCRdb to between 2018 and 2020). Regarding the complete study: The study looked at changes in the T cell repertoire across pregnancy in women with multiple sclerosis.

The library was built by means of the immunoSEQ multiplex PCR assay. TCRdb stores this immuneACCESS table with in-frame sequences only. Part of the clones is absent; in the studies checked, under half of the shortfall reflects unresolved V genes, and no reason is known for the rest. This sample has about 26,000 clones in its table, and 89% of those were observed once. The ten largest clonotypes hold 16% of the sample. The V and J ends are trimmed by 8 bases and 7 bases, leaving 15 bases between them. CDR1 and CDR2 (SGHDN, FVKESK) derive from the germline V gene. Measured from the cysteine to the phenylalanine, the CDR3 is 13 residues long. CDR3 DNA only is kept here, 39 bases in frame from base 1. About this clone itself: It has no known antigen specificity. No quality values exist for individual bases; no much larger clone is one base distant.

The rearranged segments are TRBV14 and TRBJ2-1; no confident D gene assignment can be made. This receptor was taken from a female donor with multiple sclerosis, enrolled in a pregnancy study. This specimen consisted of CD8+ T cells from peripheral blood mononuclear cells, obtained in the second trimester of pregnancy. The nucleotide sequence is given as TGTGCCAGCGCGGCCGGCTTAACGAATGAGCAGTTCTTC. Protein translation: CASAAGLTNEQFF.